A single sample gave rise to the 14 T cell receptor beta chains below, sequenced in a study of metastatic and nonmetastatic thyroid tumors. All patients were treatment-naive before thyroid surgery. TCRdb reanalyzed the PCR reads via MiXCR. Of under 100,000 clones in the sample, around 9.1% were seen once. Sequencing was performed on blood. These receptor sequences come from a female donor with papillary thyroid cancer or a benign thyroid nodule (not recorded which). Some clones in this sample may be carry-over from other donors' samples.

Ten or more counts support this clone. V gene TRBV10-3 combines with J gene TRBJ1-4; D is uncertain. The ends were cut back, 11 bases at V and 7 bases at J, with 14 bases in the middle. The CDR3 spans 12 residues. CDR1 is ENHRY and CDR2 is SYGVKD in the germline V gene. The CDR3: CALEDGLEKLFF. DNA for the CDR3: TGTGCCCTAGAGGACGGACTTGAAAAACTGTTTTTT.

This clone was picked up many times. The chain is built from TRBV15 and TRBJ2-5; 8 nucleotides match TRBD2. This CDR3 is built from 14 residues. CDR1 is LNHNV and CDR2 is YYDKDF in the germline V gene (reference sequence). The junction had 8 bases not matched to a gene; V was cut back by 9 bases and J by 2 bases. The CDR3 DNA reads TGTGCCACAAGTGATAGCGGGGAGCAAGAGACCCAGTACTTC. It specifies CATSDSGEQETQYF.

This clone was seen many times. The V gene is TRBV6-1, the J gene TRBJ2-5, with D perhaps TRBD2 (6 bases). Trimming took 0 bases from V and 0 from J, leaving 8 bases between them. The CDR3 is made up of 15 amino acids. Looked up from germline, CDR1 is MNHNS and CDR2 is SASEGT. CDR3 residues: CASSEAGDYQETQYF. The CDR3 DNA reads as TGTGCCAGCAGTGAAGCCGGGGACTACCAAGAGACCCAGTACTTC.

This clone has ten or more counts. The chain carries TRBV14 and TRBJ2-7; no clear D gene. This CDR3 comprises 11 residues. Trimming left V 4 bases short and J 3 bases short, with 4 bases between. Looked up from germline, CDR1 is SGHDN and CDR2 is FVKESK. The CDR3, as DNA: TGTGCCAGCAGCCCCGGCTACGAGCAGTACTTC. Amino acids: CASSPGYEQYF.

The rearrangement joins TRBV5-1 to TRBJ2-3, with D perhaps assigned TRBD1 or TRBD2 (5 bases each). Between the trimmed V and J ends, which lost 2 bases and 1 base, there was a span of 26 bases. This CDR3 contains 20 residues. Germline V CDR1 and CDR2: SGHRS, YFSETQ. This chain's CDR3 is CASSFNGAWDQTRRTDTQYF. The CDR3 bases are TGCGCCAGCAGCTTCAACGGTGCGTGGGACCAAACTCGACGCACAGATACGCAGTATTTT. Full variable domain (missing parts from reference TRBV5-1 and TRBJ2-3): KAGVTQTPRYLIKTRGQQVTLSCSPISGHRSVSWYQQTPGQGLQFLFEYFSETQRNKGNFPGRFSGRQFSNSRSEMNVSTLELGDSALYLCASSFNGAWDQTRRTDTQYFGPGTRLTVL.

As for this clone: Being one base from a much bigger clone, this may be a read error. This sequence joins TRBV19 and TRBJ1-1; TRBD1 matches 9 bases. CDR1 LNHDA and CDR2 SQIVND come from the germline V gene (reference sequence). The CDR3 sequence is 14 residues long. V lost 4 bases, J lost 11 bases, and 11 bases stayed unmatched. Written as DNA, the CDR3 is TGTGCCAGTAGTACTTGGGACAGGGAGAGGAAGGCTTTCTTT. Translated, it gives CASSTWDRERKAFF.

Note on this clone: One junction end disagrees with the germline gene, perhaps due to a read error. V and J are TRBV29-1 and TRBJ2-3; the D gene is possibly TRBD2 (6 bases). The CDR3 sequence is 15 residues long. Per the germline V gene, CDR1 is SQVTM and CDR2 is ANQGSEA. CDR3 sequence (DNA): TGCAGCGTCGCACCTGGGGGGACTTACACAGATACGCGGTATTTT. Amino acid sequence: CSVAPGGTYTDTRYF.

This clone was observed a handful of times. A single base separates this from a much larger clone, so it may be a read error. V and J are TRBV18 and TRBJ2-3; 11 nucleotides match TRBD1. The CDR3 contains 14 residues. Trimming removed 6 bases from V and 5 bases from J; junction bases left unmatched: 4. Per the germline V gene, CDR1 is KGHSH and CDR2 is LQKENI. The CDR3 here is CASSPGTGGDTQYF. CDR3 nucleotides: TGTGCCAGCTCGCCCGGGACAGGGGGAGATACGCAGTATTTT. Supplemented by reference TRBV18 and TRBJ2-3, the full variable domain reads NAGVMQNPRHLVRRRGQEARLRCSPMKGHSHVYWYRQLPEEGLKFMVYLQKENIIDESGMPKERFSAEFPKEGPSILRIQQVVRGDSAAYFCASSPGTGGDTQYFGPGTRLTVL.

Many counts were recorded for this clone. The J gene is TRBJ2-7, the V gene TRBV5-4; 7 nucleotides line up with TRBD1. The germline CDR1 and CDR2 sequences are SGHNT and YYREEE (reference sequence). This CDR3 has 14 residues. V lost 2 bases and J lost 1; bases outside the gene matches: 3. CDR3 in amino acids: CASSFPGQSYEQYF. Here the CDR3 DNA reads TGTGCCAGCAGCTTTCCGGGACAGTCCTACGAGCAGTACTTC.

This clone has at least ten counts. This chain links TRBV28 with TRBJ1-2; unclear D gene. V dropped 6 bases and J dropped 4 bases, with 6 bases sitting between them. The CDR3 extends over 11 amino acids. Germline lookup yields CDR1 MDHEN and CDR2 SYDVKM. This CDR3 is CASSSTYGYTF. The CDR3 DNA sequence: TGTGCCAGCAGCTCCACCTATGGCTACACCTTC.

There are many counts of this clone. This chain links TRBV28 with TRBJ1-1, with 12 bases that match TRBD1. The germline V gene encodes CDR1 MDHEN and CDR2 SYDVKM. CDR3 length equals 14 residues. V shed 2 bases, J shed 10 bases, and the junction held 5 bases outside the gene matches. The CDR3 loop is CASSLPSGQGAAFF. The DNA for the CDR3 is TGTGCCAGCAGTTTACCCTCGGGACAGGGGGCAGCTTTCTTT. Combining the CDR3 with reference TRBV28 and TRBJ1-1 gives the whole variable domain DVKVTQSSRYLVKRTGEKVFLECVQDMDHENMFWYRQDPGLGLRLIYFSYDVKMKEKGDIPEGYSVSREKKERFSLILESASTNQTSMYLCASSLPSGQGAAFFGQGTRLTVV.

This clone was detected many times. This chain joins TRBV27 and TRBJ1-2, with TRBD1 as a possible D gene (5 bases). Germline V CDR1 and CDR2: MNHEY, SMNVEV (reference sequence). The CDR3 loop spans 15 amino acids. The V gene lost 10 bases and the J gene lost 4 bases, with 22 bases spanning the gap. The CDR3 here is CATKASPGGGYGYTF. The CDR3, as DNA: TGTGCCACCAAAGCATCCCCCGGGGGTGGCTATGGCTACACCTTC.

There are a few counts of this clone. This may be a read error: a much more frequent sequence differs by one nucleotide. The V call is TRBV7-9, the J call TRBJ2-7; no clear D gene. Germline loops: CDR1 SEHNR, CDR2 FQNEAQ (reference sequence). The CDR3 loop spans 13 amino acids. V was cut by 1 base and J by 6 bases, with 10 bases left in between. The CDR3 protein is CASSLELGCEQYF. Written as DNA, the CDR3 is TGTGCCAGCAGCTTAGAATTGGGGTGCGAGCAGTACTTC.

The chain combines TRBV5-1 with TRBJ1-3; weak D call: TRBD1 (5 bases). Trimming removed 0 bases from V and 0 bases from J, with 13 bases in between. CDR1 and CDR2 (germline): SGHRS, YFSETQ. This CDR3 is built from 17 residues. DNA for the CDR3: TGCGCCAGCAGCTTGGGCCCCAGGGCCGGCTCTGGAAACACCATATATTTT. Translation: CASSLGPRAGSGNTIYF.